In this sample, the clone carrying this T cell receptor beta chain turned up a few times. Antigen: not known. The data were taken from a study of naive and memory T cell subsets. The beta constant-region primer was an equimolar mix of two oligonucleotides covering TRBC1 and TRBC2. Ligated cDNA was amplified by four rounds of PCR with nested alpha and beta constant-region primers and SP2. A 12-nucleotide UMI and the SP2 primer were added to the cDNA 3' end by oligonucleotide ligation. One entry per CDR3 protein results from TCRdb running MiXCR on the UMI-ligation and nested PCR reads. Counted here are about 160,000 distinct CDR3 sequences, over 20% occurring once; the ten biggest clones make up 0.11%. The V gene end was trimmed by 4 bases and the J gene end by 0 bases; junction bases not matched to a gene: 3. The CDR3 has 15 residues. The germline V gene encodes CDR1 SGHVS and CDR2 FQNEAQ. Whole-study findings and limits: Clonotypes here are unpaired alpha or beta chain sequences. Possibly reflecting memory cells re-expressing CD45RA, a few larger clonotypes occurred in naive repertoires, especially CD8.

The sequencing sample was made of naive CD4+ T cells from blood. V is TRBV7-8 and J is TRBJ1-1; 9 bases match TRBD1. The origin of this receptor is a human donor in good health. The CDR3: CASSSGQGMNTEAFF. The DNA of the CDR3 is TGTGCCAGCAGCTCGGGACAGGGCATGAACACTGAAGCTTTCTTT.